This T cell receptor (beta chain) stems from a study of T cells in Graves' hyperthyroidism and ophthalmopathy. General observations from the study: Blood also carried most thyroid clonotypes expanded above 0.001.

Among the patients, aged 18 to 65, hyperthyroidism was newly diagnosed and had lasted under 2 months. From approximately 9.1 ml of fresh peripheral blood, PBMCs were isolated. Trimming took 3 bases from V and 13 from J, leaving 14 bases between them. Germline lookup yields CDR1 SGDLS and CDR2 YYNGEE. There are 13 residues in the CDR3. RNA transcripts were the template for amplifying TCR beta CDR3 regions. An initial round of RT-PCR targeting the TCR CDR3 relied on the HTBI primer set. TCRdb analysed the multiplex PCR reads with MiXCR anew, one entry per CDR3 protein. The repertoire consists of about 680,000 distinct CDR3 sequences, with approximately 40% occurring once and the leading ten covering roughly 30%. Many counts were recorded for this clonotype. Its matching antigen is unknown.

The chain joins TRBV9 to TRBJ2-6; D is unclear. The source is a woman in her 40s with Graves' hyperthyroidism. The source material was blood. CDR3 amino acids: CASSAGRETVLTF. For the CDR3, the DNA is TGTGCCAGCAGCGCGGGCAGAGAGACGGTCCTGACTTTC.